The rows below give T cell receptor beta chains drawn from one sample of a study of blood T cell repertoires in COVID-19. Using immunoSEQ multiplex PCR, the repertoire was profiled, and TCRdb retains in-frame clones only, with some absent. Seen here are some 100,000 clones, roughly 92% observed once, and the top ten hold approximately 5.1%. The source material was peripheral blood. Receptors originate from a man between 70 and 80 years old with acute or convalescent COVID-19. Each CDR3 is given with its conserved first and last residue. A D gene is named only where the DNA matches it firmly. Clone size is shown for a subset of rows, as once, few, many or a class of expanded clone.

>TRBJ1-4|-|TRBV7-8|-
TGTGCCAGCAGCTTAGCAGGGGGTACTAATGAAAAACTGTTTTTT
CASSLAGGTNEKLFF
>TRBJ1-6|once|TRBV28|-
TGTGCCAGCGCCGCCCCAGGGTTCTATAATTCACCCCTCCACTTT
CASAAPGFYNSPLHF
>TRBJ2-1|-|TRBV19|-
TGTGCCAGTACGAGTAGCTACGGCAATGAGCAGTTCTTC
CASTSSYGNEQFF
>TRBJ2-3|once|TRBV15|TRBD2
TGTGCCACCAGCAGGGGGACTAGCGTCACAGATACGCAGTATTTT
CATSRGTSVTDTQYF
>TRBJ1-4|-|TRBV13|TRBD1
TGTGCCAGCAGCCAAGGGGGACAGGGTATTACTAATGAAAAACTGTTTTTT
CASSQGGQGITNEKLFF
>TRBJ2-5|-|TRBV6-6|TRBD2
TGTGCCAGCAGTCCAGGACTAGTTGGCGGTTTGGAGACCCAGTACTTC
CASSPGLVGGLETQYF
>TRBJ2-3|-|TRBV7-3|TRBD2
TGTGCCAGCAGCTTACTAGCGGGCAGCACAGATACGCAGTATTTT
CASSLLAGSTDTQYF
>TRBJ2-4|-|TRBV6-5|TRBD2
TGTGCCAGCAGTTACCCGAGCGGGAGCTTGGGAAACATTCAGTACTTC
CASSYPSGSLGNIQYF
>TRBJ1-2|-|TRBV5-6|-
TGTGCCAGCAGCTTGGGTACCGGGATCCGTGGCTACACCTTC
CASSLGTGIRGYTF
>TRBJ1-2|-|TRBV11-2|-
TGTGCCAGCAGCCCGAACGGGTTTTCCTATGGCTACACCTTC
CASSPNGFSYGYTF
>TRBJ1-4|-|TRBV4-1|-
TGCGCCAGCAGCCAAGTAGGGAGACTGTTTTTT
CASSQVGRLFF
>TRBJ2-1|few|TRBV6-5|TRBD2
TGTGCCAGCAGTCCTAGACTAGCGGGAGAGCAGTTCTTC
CASSPRLAGEQFF
>TRBJ1-2|-|TRBV3-1/TRBV3-2|-
TGTGCCAGCAGCCAACTGGGCTCGGATGGCTACACCTTC
CASSQLGSDGYTF
>TRBJ1-2|-|TRBV2|-
TGTGCCAGCGCCCTTGGGGCCTATGGCTACACCTTC
CASALGAYGYTF
>TRBJ2-7|-|TRBV11-2|-
TGTGCCAGCAGCTTAATTGGCCCCCCAACCCACGAGCAGTACTTC
CASSLIGPPTHEQYF
>TRBJ2-1|-|TRBV4-1|TRBD2
TGCGCCAGCAGCCAAGGGCCCCTAGCGGAATACAATGAGCAGTTCTTC
CASSQGPLAEYNEQFF
>TRBJ1-1|-|TRBV6-1|TRBD1
TGTGCCAGCAGTGAAGCGGACAGGATGAACACTGAAGCTTTCTTT
CASSEADRMNTEAFF
>TRBJ1-3|-|TRBV18|-
TGTGCCAGCTCGGCGACGGGCGGGATAGGAAACACCATATATTTT
CASSATGGIGNTIYF
>TRBJ1-2|-|TRBV24-1|-
TGTGCCGCCTGTTGCAGGGGAGTTCATGGCTACACCTTC
CAACCRGVHGYTF
>TRBJ1-4|once|TRBV12-3/TRBV12-4|TRBD1
TGTGCCAGCAGTTTGACAGGGGAAAAACTGTTTTTT
CASSLTGEKLFF
>TRBJ1-2|-|TRBV28|TRBD1
TGTGCCAGCAGTTCAGGGACAGCCTATGGCTACACCTTC
CASSSGTAYGYTF
>TRBJ1-5|-|TRBV19|-
TGTGCCAGTAGTATGTGGGAGACCAGGACCAATCAGCCCCAGCATTTT
CASSMWETRTNQPQHF
>TRBJ1-6|once|TRBV3-1/TRBV3-2|-
TGTGCCAGCAGCCAGAGCGCCTATAATTCACCCCTCCACTTT
CASSQSAYNSPLHF
>TRBJ1-5|-|TRBV15|TRBD1
TGTGCCACCAGCAGGGACAGGGTAAAGGGTCAGCCCCAGCATTTT
CATSRDRVKGQPQHF
>TRBJ2-7|-|TRBV6-6|-
TGTGCCAGCAAAGGTAGCGCGAGCTCCTACGAGCAGTACTTC
CASKGSASSYEQYF
>TRBJ1-1|-|TRBV6-5|TRBD1
TGTGCCAGCAGTACCCCGACAGGGTTTGAAGCTTTCTTT
CASSTPTGFEAFF
>TRBJ1-6|-|TRBV30|-
TGTGCCTCCTCAACAGTTAGCGAGTATTCACCCCTCCACTTT
CASSTVSEYSPLHF
>TRBJ1-1|-|TRBV10-2|-
TGCGCCAGCACCTCGACAGATCGGGTAGCTTTCTTT
CASTSTDRVAFF
>TRBJ1-2|-|TRBV10-3|TRBD1
TGTGCCATCAGTGATGACAGGGACTGGGGGAACTATGGCTACACCTTC
CAISDDRDWGNYGYTF
>TRBJ2-1|-|TRBV14|TRBD2
TGTGCCAGCAGCCAAGATCTGGGACTAGCGGGGGGGAGTGAGCAGTTCTTC
CASSQDLGLAGGSEQFF
>TRBJ2-5|-|TRBV6-5|TRBD2
TGTGCCAGCAGTTACTCGCCGGGGGGCCAAGAGACCCAGTACTTC
CASSYSPGGQETQYF
>TRBJ2-7|-|TRBV10-3|TRBD2
TGTGCCATCAGCCCAGGACTAGCGGGAGGCTACGAGCAGTACTTC
CAISPGLAGGYEQYF
>TRBJ1-4|-|TRBV7-9|-
TGTGCCAGCAGCTCCCATATATCCGGTGAAAAACTGTTTTTT
CASSSHISGEKLFF
>TRBJ1-5|-|TRBV27|-
TGTGCCAGCAGTCCGACAGTGGTCCAATATAGCAATCAGCCCCAGCATTTT
CASSPTVVQYSNQPQHF
>TRBJ1-1|-|TRBV3-1/TRBV3-2|-
TGTGCCAGCAGTAAACAGGGTTGGGGACCTGAAGCTTTCTTT
CASSKQGWGPEAFF
>TRBJ2-7|once|TRBV28|-
TGTGCCAGCAGTTTCCTGGGGCAGGGCTCGGGTTACGAGCAGTACTTC
CASSFLGQGSGYEQYF
>TRBJ1-3|-|TRBV18|-
TGTGCCAGCTCACCGACAGTCTCTGGAAACACCATATATTTT
CASSPTVSGNTIYF
>TRBJ2-5|-|TRBV25-1|TRBD1
TGTGCCAGCATCCCGACAGGGTTCGAGACCCAGTACTTC
CASIPTGFETQYF
>TRBJ1-6|-|TRBV3-1/TRBV3-2|-
TGTGCCAGCAGCCAAGCCTCAGGGAGGAATTCACCCCTCCACTTT
CASSQASGRNSPLHF
>TRBJ2-7|-|TRBV6-5|TRBD1
TGTGCCAGCAGTCTTGGGACAGGGCTCTACGAGCAGTACTTC
CASSLGTGLYEQYF
>TRBJ1-3|once|TRBV7-9|-
TGTGCCAGCAGCTCCGATACAGGAGCTGGAAACACCATATATTTT
CASSSDTGAGNTIYF
>TRBJ1-1|-|TRBV10-2|TRBD1
TGCGCCAGCAGTGTCAGACAGGGAGTAAACACTGAAGCTTTCTTT
CASSVRQGVNTEAFF
>TRBJ1-4|-|TRBV28|TRBD1
TGTGCCACACTGAGTAGGACAGGGGCGAAAAAACTGTTTTTT
CATLSRTGAKKLFF
>TRBJ2-6|-|TRBV7-8|-
TGTGCCAGCAGCTTTTCTTCTGGGGCCAACGTCCTGACTTTC
CASSFSSGANVLTF
>TRBJ2-7|few|TRBV11-2|TRBD2
TGTGCCAGCACCCACGGGGGGAGCTCCTACGAGCAGTACTTC
CASTHGGSSYEQYF
>TRBJ2-1|-|TRBV5-1|TRBD2
TGCGCCAGCAGCCGACTAGCGGGGTCCACCTACAATGAGCAGTTCTTC
CASSRLAGSTYNEQFF
>TRBJ2-1|-|TRBV19|-
TGTGCCAGTAGTATAACGGGGGGCCCGTTCTACAATGAGCAGTTCTTC
CASSITGGPFYNEQFF
>TRBJ2-3|-|TRBV5-5|-
TGTGCCAGCAGCTCGTTAACAGATACGCAGTATTTT
CASSSLTDTQYF
>TRBJ1-5|-|TRBV30|-
TGTGCCTGGAGTAACGTCGACATCAATCAGCCCCAGCATTTT
CAWSNVDINQPQHF
>TRBJ2-2|-|TRBV2|-
TGTGCCAGCAGAGGCAGGGCAGGGGAGCTGTTTTTT
CASRGRAGELFF
>TRBJ2-3|many|TRBV27|-
TGTGCCAGCAGTAGCCCCTTAGCAGATACGCAGTATTTT
CASSSPLADTQYF
>TRBJ1-4|-|TRBV13|-
TGTGCCAGCAGTGGAGTACGCTCACCTAATGAAAAACTGTTTTTT
CASSGVRSPNEKLFF
>TRBJ2-7|-|TRBV5-5|-
TGTGCCAGCAGCTTGGGTAGAGGGGGTTTTTACGAGCAGTACTTC
CASSLGRGGFYEQYF
>TRBJ2-7|once|TRBV5-6|-
TGTGCCAGCAGCTTTCAGGGGAGAAACGAGCAGTACTTC
CASSFQGRNEQYF
>TRBJ2-7|-|TRBV11-2|TRBD2
TGTGCCAGCAGCTTAGGCCCCCGTTTGCTAGCGGGGGTTGTCGAGCAGTACTTC
CASSLGPRLLAGVVEQYF